This T cell receptor (beta chain) originates from a study of blood T cell repertoires in COVID-19 (dated by TCRdb to 2018 to 2021). Study-level background: Collaborator samples came from the United States, Italy and Spain and covered acute and convalescent phases of COVID-19. The prospective study material was composed of cDNA or gDNA derived from T cells, B-cell-depleted T cells, or PBMCs. Deeply sampled blood TCRbeta repertoires from subjects exposed to, actively infected with, or recovered from COVID-19 were included in the dataset. The repertoires were made available in a free public database intended to serve as a resource for research on the immune response to SARS-CoV-2. The samples were drawn from two sources: the first 160 participants of the ongoing ImmuneRACE study, and 1,000 to 1,500 subjects contributed by 6 global collaborators. Sample metadata almost always included a de-identified subject ID, COVID-19 status, age in years and sex. Where available, HLA class I and class II types were obtained from metadata supplied by the sample provider rather than from assay-based typing.

Here is what the overall study found, with its caveats: How much clinical and demographic metadata was included differed by source and by participant, and the metadata was provided uncurated.

Collaborating institutions collected whole blood in K2EDTA tubes following their own protocols. For TCRbeta analysis, collaborators shipped samples as frozen whole blood, isolated PBMCs, or DNA extracted from either of those sample types. The immunoSEQ Assay, a bias-controlled multiplex PCR, was used to amplify TCRbeta CDR3 regions from genomic DNA. The source study handled its data this way. The number of nucleated cells in each sample was estimated by amplification of reference gene primers within the assay. To quantify the absolute abundance of each unique TCRbeta CDR3 rearrangement, sequence reads were collapsed and filtered. For each sample, productive Simpson clonality was calculated as the square root of Simpson's diversity index across productive rearrangements. Imported from immuneACCESS, the table was reduced by TCRdb to in-frame sequences with V and J called. These copies leave out some clones; in studies compared against another copy, an unresolved V gene accounts for under half, and the cause of the remainder is not known. V, J and clone size were drawn from that table, and D and trimming were deduced from the DNA. Across this sample there are about 59,000 clones, with about 86% seen only once. 25% to 35% of the sample is taken by the ten largest.

Details on this clone: Its antigen target is currently unknown. No much larger clone is present one base from it, and per-base qualities are unavailable.

A distance of 11 bases separates the germline ends of V and J, which lose 4 bases and 1 base respectively. The CDR3 runs 15 residues from the cysteine to the phenylalanine. Only CDR3 DNA is held: 45 bases, read in frame from base 1. CDR1 and CDR2 are drawn from the germline V gene: SGHTA, FQGNSA. The origin of this receptor is a woman older than 75 with active or convalescent COVID-19. The sequence is built from TRBV7-2 and TRBJ2-1; perhaps TRBD1 is the D gene, with 6 bases matching. What was sequenced was peripheral blood. The DNA reads as follows: TGTGCCAGCAGCTCAACAGGGTTGTCCTACAATGAGCAGTTCTTC. The translation is CASSSTGLSYNEQFF.